Reported below is one TCR beta chain. One end of the junction is discordant with germline, which a read error may explain. The roughly 20-31 mg bulk tissue piece was not sorted before simultaneous RNA and DNA extraction. A primer matching the constant region was used to make TCR beta cDNA from 500 to 650 ng of total RNA. Investigators got TCR beta libraries out of three nested multiplex PCR rounds, done with slightly modified ARM-PCR. Rounds one and two of PCR, each of 10 to 11 cycles, were primed with TRBV1-TRBV30 forward primers and a C-beta reverse primer. TCRdb re-called the multiplex PCR reads through MiXCR, storing one row per CDR3 protein. Of approximately 30,000 distinct CDR3 sequences in the sample, over 60% were seen once. This record belongs to a study of tumor-infiltrating lymphocytes in primary liver carcinoma. Germline-derived CDR1 and CDR2 are SEHNR and FQNEAQ (reference sequence). This CDR3 is 12 amino acids long.

This clonotype originated in a man aged 35 to 55 with primary liver carcinoma and hepatitis B virus infection. V and J are TRBV7-9 and TRBJ2-7; D remains ambiguous. Source material: liver tumor tissue from sampling region 5. Subset in this sample: tumor region T5, tumor centre. This CDR3 reads CASSFRGDEQYF. The DNA of the CDR3 is TGTGCTAGCAGCTTTCGTGGTGACGAGCAGTACTTC.